Below are 10 T cell receptor beta chains sequenced from a single sample in a study of T cell responses to AZD1222 COVID-19 vaccine. The repertoire was sequenced with immunoSEQ multiplex PCR; TCRdb's copy has only in-frame clones and lacks some. The sample holds some 84,000 clones, 70% to 90% seen once. The starting material was peripheral blood, obtained 28 days after the second AZD1222 dose. The receptors stem from an adult who received the AZD1222 COVID-19 vaccine.

This sequence joins TRBV11-2 and TRBJ2-1, with TRBD2 matching over 8 bases. J lost 6 bases, V lost 1 base, and 5 bases had no gene match. Germline V gene sequence: CDR1 SGHAT, CDR2 FQNNGV. The CDR3 length is 15 residues. The CDR3 bases are TGTGCCAGCAGCTTAGCCGCGGGGGGCCCCAATGAGCAGTTCTTC. It is translated as CASSLAAGGPNEQFF. The variable domain in full, completed from reference TRBV11-2 and TRBJ2-1, reads EAGVAQSPRYKIIEKRQSVAFWCNPISGHATLYWYQQILGQGPKLLIQFQNNGVVDDSQLPKDRFSAERLKGVDSTLKIQPAKLEDSAVYLCASSLAAGGPNEQFFGPGTRLTVL.

The J gene is TRBJ1-3, the V gene TRBV9, with a tentative D call TRBD1 (5 bases). Germline V lookup: CDR1 SGDLS, CDR2 YYNGEE. V was pared by 0 bases and J by 0 bases, with 7 bases between. This CDR3 region has 15 residues. CDR3 DNA sequence: TGTGCCAGCAGCGTAGACAGGCCCTCTGGAAACACCATATATTTT. It translates to CASSVDRPSGNTIYF.

The V call is TRBV7-3, the J call TRBJ2-2, with 13 bases matching TRBD2. This CDR3 contains 16 residues. CDR1 and CDR2 (germline): SGHTA, FQGTGA. With 4 bases clipped from V and 4 bases from J, the junction kept 3 bases outside the gene matches. CDR3 in DNA: TGTGCCAGCAGCTCGACTAGCGGGGGGTCCACCGGGGAGCTGTTTTTT. Its translation: CASSSTSGGSTGELFF.

The genes are TRBV18 and TRBJ1-1, with D tentatively TRBD1 (6 bases). Per the germline V gene, CDR1 is KGHSH and CDR2 is LQKENI. V was trimmed by 6 bases and J by 1 base, leaving 12 bases between them. The CDR3 is 14 amino acids. The DNA for the CDR3 is TGTGCCAGCTCCCCCACGACAGGGAACACTGAAGCTTTCTTT. It specifies CASSPTTGNTEAFF. The variable domain in full, with the rest retrieved from reference TRBV18 and TRBJ1-1, is NAGVMQNPRHLVRRRGQEARLRCSPMKGHSHVYWYRQLPEEGLKFMVYLQKENIIDESGMPKERFSAEFPKEGPSILRIQQVVRGDSAAYFCASSPTTGNTEAFFGQGTRLTVV.

The chain carries TRBV24-1 and TRBJ2-5; D is possibly TRBD1 (6 bases). Germline V CDR1 and CDR2: KGHDR, SFDVKD. This CDR3 is 12 amino acids long. Trimming left V 8 bases short and J 5 bases short, with 11 bases between. CDR3 region: CATTGAEETQYF. The CDR3, as DNA: TGTGCCACCACAGGGGCTGAGGAGACCCAGTACTTC.

V is TRBV4-3 and J is TRBJ1-1, with D unclear. The CDR3 has 13 amino acids. CDR1 is LGHNA and CDR2 is YSLEER in the germline V gene. Trimming left V 0 bases short and J 4 bases short, with 6 bases between. The DNA for the CDR3 is TGCGCCAGCAGCCAAGATCTTTCCACTGAAGCTTTCTTT. Translated: CASSQDLSTEAFF.

The chain is built from TRBV6-5 and TRBJ2-7, with D perhaps matching TRBD2 (7 bases). The CDR3 contains 14 residues. Per germline, CDR1 MNHEY and CDR2 SVGAGI. The V and J ends lost 6 bases and 5 bases respectively, with 17 bases between them. The DNA for the CDR3 is TGTGCCAGCAGACAGGGCCCCAGCGGGGACGAGCAGTACTTC. Its protein product is CASRQGPSGDEQYF.

This clone has only one observation. The rearrangement uses TRBV2 and TRBJ2-7; possible D gene TRBD1, 5 bases. V was cut by 6 bases and J by 3 bases, with 12 bases left in between. Germline values: CDR1 SNHLY, CDR2 FYNNEI. The CDR3 is made up of 13 amino acids. The CDR3 region is CASSGRVVYEQYF. CDR3 DNA sequence: TGTGCCAGCAGCGGCAGGGTTGTCTACGAGCAGTACTTC.

The genes are TRBV5-1 and TRBJ2-2; 9 bases agree with TRBD1. Germline CDR1 is SGHRS and CDR2 is YFSETQ. This CDR3 contains 17 residues. The V segment lost 4 bases and the J segment 6 bases; nucleotides outside the gene matches: 13. The CDR3 loop is CASSQDGDRVISGELFF. Here the CDR3 DNA reads TGCGCCAGCAGCCAGGACGGGGACAGGGTCATTTCCGGGGAGCTGTTTTTT.

The rearrangement uses TRBV6-2 or TRBV6-3 and TRBJ2-7; D may match TRBD1 or TRBD2 (5 bases each). From germline, CDR1 is MNHEY and CDR2 SVGEGT. V lost 7 bases to trimming and J lost 9 bases, with 25 bases between them. This CDR3 is built from 15 residues. Written as DNA, the CDR3 is TGTGCCAGCATCCCCCGCGGCATCCGAGGGGAAGGGCAGTACTTC. Its translation: CASIPRGIRGEGQYF.